This TCR beta chain was sequenced for a study of identical twins (dated by TCRdb to the mid-2010s). Turning to the overall study: To test whether fetal clonotypes persist, this study deep-sequenced TCR alpha and beta repertoires from monozygotic twins, from unrelated adults of various ages, and from cord blood. To rule out contamination, replicate twin experiments were performed at different times with different library preparation protocols. The study at large found these results: Zero-insertion analyses could be partly confounded by invariant T cells such as MAIT and iNKT, although diverse VJ usage argued against such confounding for most clonotypes. In monozygotic twins, recombination models systematically underestimated out-of-frame TCR alpha sharing, but the models matched the sharing seen between unrelated individuals. Compared with coincidental sharing between unrelated individuals, out-of-frame TCR alpha sequences shared between twins showed an excess of sequences with low generation probability. A weaker excess of twin sharing was found in beta out-of-frame sequences because the signal-to-noise ratio was lowered by fewer shared sequences. Abundant cord blood beta clonotypes had fewer insertions, young adult naive repertoires showed a similar but weaker trend, and memory repertoires showed no such trend. Because the same donors could not be followed over many years, the conclusions relied on cross-sectional statistical analysis.

Only healthy Caucasian donors were included. The twin cohort consisted of three pairs of female monozygotic twins, all aged roughly 18 to 30 years. CD4+ and CD8+ T cell populations were isolated with positive isolation kits from Invitrogen. The CDR3 contains 16 residues, cysteine and phenylalanine counted. The entry retains the CDR3 DNA only, 48 bases that are in frame from base 1. The CDR1 and CDR2 encoded by the germline V gene are SGHNT and YENEEA. This clonotype was seen a handful of times. The antigen this receptor binds is unknown. One end of the junction does not line up with germline, which may come from a read error. The library relied on 5' RACE. The listed sequencing device is Illumina HiSeq 2000. A universal primer binding site was added through template switching, and the final cDNA carried a unique molecular identifier so that TCR cDNA molecules could be counted accurately. Specific primers in the conserved constant-segment region were used to synthesize first-strand cDNA for TCR alpha and beta chains. To control for contamination, every cDNA library carried two barcodes: a SMART-Mk sample barcode plus Illumina barcodes. TruSeq adapter sequences and Illumina sample barcodes were added in two successive PCR steps. Sequencing of the TCR alpha and beta cDNA libraries was done on the Illumina HiSeq platform using custom primers. The authors processed their data as follows. Unique molecular identifiers were extracted from raw reads with MiGEC, and CDR3 positions were determined with MiXCR. Recombination models were inferred per individual with the repgenHMM and IGoR tools using an EM algorithm. Shared clonotype analysis was performed with the tcR package in R, normalizing sharing by the product of cloneset sizes. Out-of-frame nonproductive sequences were analyzed to study raw recombination free of thymic and clonal selection effects. TCRdb reanalyzed the raw reads on its own, using fastp at Q25 for trimming and MiXCR for clone calling, and kept in-frame beta chains. Here each entry gathers all rows of one CDR3 protein and keeps the most common genes and DNA. What appears here as the V and J calls and clone size reflects TCRdb's work, not the paper's. In all, the sample holds 450,000 to 600,000 distinct CDR3 sequences, and approximately 20% of those were seen once. Together, the top ten hold around 0.5% of the sample.

These data also formed part of another study, on yellow fever vaccine responses in identical twins. From the second report: According to the authors, in identical twins the way T cells responded to vaccination appeared partly convergent and partly personalized. In the study, vaccine-responding T cell clones were precisely tracked in identical twins.

The sample was CD4+ T cells sorted from blood. This chain is built from TRBV11-3 and TRBJ2-3, and 7 bases in between align with TRBD2. This receptor was identified in a woman younger than 30 in good health. The DNA reads as follows: TGTGCCAGCAGCTTCGGGGGGAGGGTTAGCACAGACACGCAGTATTTT. Protein translation: CASSFGGRVSTDTQYF. Reference TRBV11-3 and TRBJ2-3 proteins supply the regions before and after the CDR3; the full variable domain is: EAGVVQSPRYKIIEKKQPVAFWCNPISGHNTLYWYLQNLGQGPELLIRYENEEAVDDSQLPKDRFSAERLKGVDSTLKIQPAELGDSAVYLCASSFGGRVSTDTQYFGPGTRLTVL.